This TCR beta chain was captured in a study of T cell responses to AZD1222 COVID-19 vaccine. As for this clone: Its antigen is unknown.

Method: immunoSEQ multiplex PCR; TCRdb's copy keeps in-frame clones and lacks some. The sample records about 83,000 clones, 80% to 90% being singletons. General observations from the study: Vaccine-associated CD4 TCRs ranged over spike, dominating at 160-218 and 743-854. The sample set comprised mostly white British donors with more females, and clonal diversity was possibly underestimated. No repertoire was sampled before or during the peak T cell response, only after it.

The receptor's source is an adult who received the AZD1222 COVID-19 vaccine. The sequencing here drew on peripheral blood, taken 28 days after the second AZD1222 dose.

CDR3 residues: CASSYGGYNEKLFF. The CDR3 nucleotides read TGTGCCAGCAGTTATGGGGGCTATAATGAAAAACTGTTTTTT. The chain has TRBV6-5 and TRBJ1-4, with D tentatively TRBD1 (6 bases). The length of the CDR3 is 14 residues. CDR1 and CDR2 from the germline V gene are MNHEY and SVGAGI. Between the trimmed V and J ends, which lost 3 bases and 4 bases, there was a span of 9 bases.